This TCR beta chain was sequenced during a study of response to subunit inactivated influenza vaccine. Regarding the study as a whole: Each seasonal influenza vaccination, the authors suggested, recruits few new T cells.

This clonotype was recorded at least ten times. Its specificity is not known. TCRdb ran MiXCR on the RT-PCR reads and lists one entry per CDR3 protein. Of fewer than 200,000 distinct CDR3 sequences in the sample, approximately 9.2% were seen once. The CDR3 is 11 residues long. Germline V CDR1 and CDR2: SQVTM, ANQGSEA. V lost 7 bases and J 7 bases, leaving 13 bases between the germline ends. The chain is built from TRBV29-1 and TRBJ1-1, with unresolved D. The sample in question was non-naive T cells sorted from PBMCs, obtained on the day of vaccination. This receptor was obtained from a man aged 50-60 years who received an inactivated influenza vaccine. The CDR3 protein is CSAGRAFEAFF. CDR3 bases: TGCAGCGCCGGGCGCGCCTTTGAAGCTTTCTTT.